This T cell receptor beta chain appears in the sequencing data of a study of shared clonotypes between healthy human individuals. Across the study: Ranging from 18 to 49 in age, donors were two women and a few men.

Concerning this clone itself: Its specificity is not known.

The method was immunoSEQ multiplex PCR; TCRdb's version includes in-frame clones alone and lacks a portion of them. The table has just over 2,000,000 clones, roughly 94% seen once. Points from the study as a whole: Rarefaction showed sorted-subset sequencing was incomplete despite large depth. The authors sampled blood alone, and tissue repertoires likely differ.

Adults of Caucasian background living in Nashville, Tennessee made up all donors. The CDR3 runs to 18 residues. V shed 0 bases, J shed 7 bases, and the junction held 9 bases outside the gene matches. Germline V gene data show CDR1 as SGHVS and CDR2 as FQNEAQ. V is TRBV7-8 and J is TRBJ1-6; 10 bases are a match to TRBD1. The sequence came from a young man in good health. Specimen: naive CD4+ T cells sorted from blood. Stated subset: CD45RA+ positively selected. CDR3 loop: CASSLANRQGARNSPLHF. Written as DNA, the CDR3 is TGTGCCAGCAGCTTAGCGAATAGACAGGGGGCGAGGAATTCACCCCTCCACTTT.